The sequence of this T cell receptor beta chain was determined in a study of shared clonotypes between healthy human individuals. Germline V gene data show CDR1 as SGHRS and CDR2 as YFSETQ. V shed 3 bases and J shed 5 bases, with 15 bases lying between them. This CDR3 is 14 amino acids long. Produced via immunoSEQ multiplex PCR; TCRdb's table is partial and in-frame only. This repertoire shows some 1,100,000 clones, about four fifths found once; its top ten account for around 0.47%. This clone appeared a single time. Its matching antigen is unknown. Notes on the study in general: Larger estimated richness was generally recorded for naive subsets relative to memory subsets. The authors expected sequencing depth to affect clonotype sharing among donors.

Naive CD4+ cells were CD45RA-selected; the remaining cells were memory. Sequencing used memory CD4+ T cells from PBMCs. Subset in this sample: CD45RA-negative fraction. This TCR came from a man between 18 and 29 years old in good health. Some clones in this sample may be carry-over from other donors' samples. This chain joins TRBV5-1 and TRBJ2-7; a weak D match, TRBD2 (6 bases). The CDR3: CASSSDGGSHEQYF. The DNA of the CDR3 is TGCGCCAGCAGCTCCGATGGAGGGTCCCACGAGCAGTACTTC.